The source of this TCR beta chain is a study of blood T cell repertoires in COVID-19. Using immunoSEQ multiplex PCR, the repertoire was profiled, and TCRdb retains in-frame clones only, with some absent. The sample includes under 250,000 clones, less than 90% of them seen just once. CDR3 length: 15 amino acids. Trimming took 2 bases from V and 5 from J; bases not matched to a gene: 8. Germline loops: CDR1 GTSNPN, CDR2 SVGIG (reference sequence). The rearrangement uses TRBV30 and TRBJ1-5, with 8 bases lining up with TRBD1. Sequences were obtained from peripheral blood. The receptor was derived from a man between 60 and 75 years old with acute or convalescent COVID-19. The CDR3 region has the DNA TGTGCCTGGAGTTTCCTCAGGGGGCTCGATCAGCCCCAGCATTTT. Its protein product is CAWSFLRGLDQPQHF.